This T cell receptor beta chain was identified during a study of blood T cell repertoires in COVID-19. Whole-study context: There were acute and convalescent COVID-19 samples, and they came from the United States, Italy and Spain. PBMCs, B-cell-depleted T cells, or T cells provided the cDNA or gDNA that made up the material.

Between the trimmed V and J ends, which lost 3 bases and 7 bases, there was a span of 19 bases. Germline CDR1 LGHNA, CDR2 YNFKEQ. CDR3 length: 16 amino acids. Per the original data handling: Reference gene primer amplification yielded estimated nucleated cell counts. Method: immunoSEQ multiplex PCR; TCRdb's copy keeps in-frame clones and lacks some. D and trimming come from the DNA, and the V and J calls and clone size come from that table. The sample includes under 300,000 clones, around 86% of them seen just once. The chain couples TRBV4-2 to TRBJ2-4; tentatively, D is TRBD2 (6 bases). The sequenced sample was peripheral blood. The TCR was taken from a woman aged 30 to 39 with active or convalescent COVID-19. CDR3 in amino acids: CASSHGGGQGMNIQYF. In nucleotides, the CDR3 is TGTGCCAGCAGCCACGGGGGTGGCCAGGGTATGAACATTCAGTACTTC.